A selection of T cell receptor beta chains follows, all from one sample in a study of radiation and T cells in renal cell carcinoma. The data were produced by immunoSEQ multiplex PCR, yet TCRdb's version contains in-frame clones alone and is incomplete. The sample carries about 77,000 clones, roughly 85% recorded once. The sequences come from blood, collected from a patient whose treatment included radiotherapy and nephrectomy. All receptors come from a woman aged 55-75 years with renal cell carcinoma. Each CDR3 is given with its conserved first and last residue. The D gene is left open where the match is weak. Where a row states a size, it is once, few, many or the class of an expanded clone; other rows omit it.

>TRBV4-2|TRBJ2-5|.|.
CASSQDLKETQYF
TGTGCCAGCAGCCAAGATTTGAAAGAGACCCAGTACTTC
>TRBV9|TRBJ2-2|TRBD1|.
CASSPRDRAAGELFF
TGTGCCAGCAGCCCGAGGGACAGGGCGGCCGGGGAGCTGTTTTTT
>TRBV30|TRBJ1-5|.|.
CAWSRGTRNQPQHF
TGTGCCTGGAGTCGGGGCACTCGTAATCAGCCCCAGCATTTT
>TRBV10-3|TRBJ1-1|.|.
CAARREDSMNTEAFF
TGTGCCGCACGAAGAGAGGACAGTATGAACACTGAAGCTTTCTTT
>TRBV7-2|TRBJ2-1|.|.
CASIEAPGPHNEQFF
TGTGCCAGCATCGAAGCCCCCGGGCCCCACAATGAGCAGTTCTTC
>TRBV9|TRBJ2-7|.|.
CASSPHRGAYEQYF
TGTGCCAGCAGCCCCCATCGGGGGGCGTACGAGCAGTACTTC
>TRBV11-2|TRBJ2-1|TRBD2|.
CASSPSSLAASEQFF
TGTGCCAGCAGCCCAAGCAGTCTAGCGGCAAGCGAGCAGTTCTTC
>TRBV27|TRBJ1-3|.|.
CASPRQFRSGNTIYF
TGTGCCAGCCCGAGACAGTTCCGCTCTGGAAACACCATATATTTT
>TRBV19|TRBJ2-1|.|.
CASQKDPSYNEQFF
TGTGCCAGTCAGAAGGACCCATCCTACAATGAGCAGTTCTTC
>TRBV11-2|TRBJ2-3|.|.
CASSQQGARGLTDTQYF
TGTGCCAGCAGCCAACAAGGGGCCAGGGGACTCACAGATACGCAGTATTTT
>TRBV5-1|TRBJ2-7|.|once
CASRLDSTNLFSYEQYF
TGCGCCAGCAGGTTGGACTCGACCAACCTATTCTCCTACGAGCAGTACTTC
>TRBV5-4|TRBJ1-1|TRBD1|.
CASRLTGVNTEAFF
TGTGCCAGCAGGTTGACAGGGGTGAACACTGAAGCTTTCTTT
>TRBV7-9|TRBJ2-2|.|.
CASSLATGSGELFF
TGTGCCAGCAGCTTAGCCACAGGGTCCGGGGAGCTGTTTTTT
>TRBV29-1|TRBJ1-2|.|.
CSVEEHGHDGYTF
TGCAGCGTTGAAGAACATGGTCATGATGGCTACACCTTC
>TRBV2|TRBJ2-5|TRBD1|.
CASRDRVRETQYF
TGTGCCAGCAGGGACAGGGTTCGCGAGACCCAGTACTTC
>TRBV28|TRBJ2-3|.|once
CATRRGSTDTQYF
TGTGCCACCAGACGGGGTTCCACAGATACGCAGTATTTT
>TRBV9|TRBJ1-2|.|.
CASTTDRTAPGDGYTF
TGTGCCAGTACAACCGACCGGACGGCCCCCGGGGATGGCTACACCTTC
>TRBV28|TRBJ2-5|.|.
CASTPDRDFGETQYF
TGTGCCAGCACCCCTGACAGGGACTTTGGGGAGACCCAGTACTTC
>TRBV5-1|TRBJ2-1|.|.
CASSPRVGEQFF
TGCGCCAGCAGCCCCAGGGTAGGAGAGCAGTTCTTC
>TRBV28|TRBJ2-4|TRBD2|.
CATTRGTSGRVGAAKNIQYF
TGTGCCACCACACGAGGGACTAGCGGGAGGGTAGGGGCGGCCAAAAACATTCAGTACTTC
>TRBV7-9|TRBJ2-2|.|.
CASSHHMGGFTGELFF
TGTGCCAGCAGCCACCATATGGGGGGTTTCACCGGGGAGCTGTTTTTT
>TRBV27|TRBJ1-6|TRBD1|.
CASSLSPGQGRYNSPLHF
TGTGCCAGCAGTTTATCTCCCGGACAGGGACGCTATAATTCACCCCTCCACTTT
>TRBV7-9|TRBJ2-2|TRBD1|.
CASSSRDRVTGELFF
TGTGCCAGCAGCAGCCGGGACAGGGTCACCGGGGAGCTGTTTTTT
>TRBV11-2|TRBJ2-7|.|.
CASEMTYEQYF
TGTGCCAGCGAGATGACGTACGAGCAGTACTTC
>TRBV19|TRBJ1-1|TRBD1|.
CASSIAGGRVRTEAFF
TGTGCCAGTAGTATTGCAGGGGGCCGGGTCCGAACTGAAGCTTTCTTT
>TRBV6-4|TRBJ2-5|TRBD1|.
CASSAQSGQGRETQYF
TGTGCCAGCAGTGCCCAATCGGGACAGGGGAGAGAGACCCAGTACTTC
>TRBV19|TRBJ1-4|.|.
CASSMRGFGEKLFF
TGTGCCAGTAGTATGCGGGGATTTGGTGAAAAACTGTTTTTT
>TRBV5-1|TRBJ2-7|TRBD1|.
CASSTQGAPTYEQYF
TGCGCCAGCAGCACGCAGGGGGCGCCGACCTACGAGCAGTACTTC
>TRBV6-5|TRBJ1-1|.|.
CASRRRGETEAFF
TGTGCCAGCAGACGCCGGGGAGAAACTGAAGCTTTCTTT
>TRBV6-1|TRBJ2-2|TRBD1|.
CASSVRTGWDTGELFF
TGTGCCAGCAGTGTCCGGACAGGATGGGACACCGGGGAGCTGTTTTTT
>TRBV4-1|TRBJ1-6|.|.
CASSQAPDGNSPLHF
TGCGCCAGCAGCCAAGCTCCGGACGGTAATTCACCCCTCCACTTT